A single sample gave rise to the 32 T cell receptor beta chains below, sequenced in a study of neurological immune-mediated disorders. TCRdb reprocessed the 5' RACE reads via MiXCR and lists one record per CDR3 protein. Of tens of thousands of distinct CDR3 sequences listed, about a tenth were seen once; the top ten hold about 2%. The sequenced sample was PBMCs. These receptors were collected from a man between 40 and 49 years old in good health.

At least ten counts were recorded for this clonotype. The V gene is TRBV21-1, the J gene TRBJ2-1; the DNA was not compared with TRBD2, the D call given in the table. TRBV21-1 is reported as a pseudogene. This CDR3 has 20 amino acids. The CDR3 region is CAPPHQAGGPGIRLGNEQFF. The CDR3 DNA reads TGTGCGCCGCCCCACCAAGCGGGGGGCCCGGGTATAAGGCTAGGCAATGAGCAGTTCTTC.

Ten or more counts support this clonotype. This sequence joins TRBV28 and TRBJ1-2; weak D call: TRBD1 (6 bases). The CDR3 has 14 residues. From germline, CDR1 is MDHEN and CDR2 SYDVKM. V gave up 3 bases and J gave up 3 bases, with 11 bases separating them. CDR3 DNA: TGTGCCAGCAGTTTGGGCAGGGGTTACTATGGCTACACCTTC. It translates to CASSLGRGYYGYTF.

Concerning this clonotype itself: This could be a read error, since a much larger clone is one nucleotide away. This rearrangement joins TRBV6-6 to TRBJ1-5; D uncertain. From germline, CDR1 is MNHNY and CDR2 SVGAGI (reference sequence). This CDR3 comprises 16 residues. Trimming took off 2 bases at V and 6 bases at J, with 17 bases between the two ends. Here the CDR3 reads CASSYEVAQSFQPQHF. Written as DNA, the CDR3 is TGTGCCAGCAGTTACGAGGTGGCTCAATCGTTTCAGCCCCAGCATTTT.

This chain joins TRBV5-5 and TRBJ2-2; 10 nucleotides agree with TRBD2. Unmatched junction bases numbered 8, after V lost 0 bases and J lost 6 bases. The CDR3 runs 17 residues. Germline CDR1 reads SGHKS; CDR2 reads YYEKEE (reference sequence). CDR3 sequence: CASSLEPLAGVAGELFF. In nucleotides, the CDR3 is TGTGCCAGCAGCTTGGAGCCCCTAGCGGGAGTAGCCGGGGAGCTGTTTTTT.

This clonotype was seen many times. The chain couples TRBV18 to TRBJ2-3; 8 positions match TRBD2. Germline CDR1 and CDR2: KGHSH and LQKENI. Trimming removed 3 bases from V and 4 bases from J; junction bases left unmatched: 12. The CDR3 length is 17 residues. CDR3: CASSPGGLAPGADTQYF. CDR3 coding DNA: TGTGCCAGCTCACCGGGTGGACTAGCCCCAGGAGCAGATACGCAGTATTTT.

This clonotype showed up many times. The CDR3 DNA is TGTGCCAGCAGCTCGACAGCGTCGGGGGAAAAACTGTTTTTT. This translates into CASSSTASGEKLFF. V usage is TRBV7-2 and J usage is TRBJ1-4, with a possible D match to TRBD1 (5 bases). The ends were cut back, 4 bases at V and 8 bases at J, with 14 bases in the middle. The CDR3 covers 14 residues. Per the germline V gene, CDR1 is SGHTA and CDR2 is FQGNSA.

This chain connects TRBV5-6 to TRBJ1-1; no firm D call. The V end was cut by 0 bases, the J end by 4 bases, with 7 bases between. CDR1 is SGHDT, CDR2 YYEEEE, per germline. There are 13 residues in the CDR3. For the CDR3, the DNA is TGTGCCAGCAGCTTGGGAGGTCCCACTGAAGCTTTCTTT. It is translated as CASSLGGPTEAFF.

For this clonotype: A much larger clone is a single base away; this may be a read error. The gene calls are TRBV6-5 and TRBJ2-7, with D hard to call. CDR1 and CDR2 from the germline V gene are MNHEY and SVGAGI. The CDR3 spans 13 residues. The germline V and J ends were trimmed by 6 bases and 2 bases, with 11 bases remaining between them. In DNA form, the CDR3 reads TGTGCCAGCAGGCCCTCACGAACCTACGAGCAGTACTTC. This sequence encodes CASRPSRTYEQYF.

This chain joins TRBV5-1 and TRBJ2-3, with D perhaps matching TRBD1 or TRBD2 (6 bases each). Germline values: CDR1 SGHRS, CDR2 YFSETQ. The ends were cut back, 0 bases at V and 4 bases at J, with 12 bases in the middle. This CDR3 has 15 amino acids. The CDR3 sequence is CASSLAGAWADTQYF. CDR3 DNA sequence: TGCGCCAGCAGCTTGGCGGGGGCCTGGGCAGATACGCAGTATTTT.

This clonotype was picked up many times. The chain recombines TRBV5-7 with TRBJ2-7, with D unclear. TRBV5-7 qualifies as an ORF whose function is uncertain. The CDR3 extends over 14 amino acids. V gave up 7 bases and J gave up 2 bases, with 16 bases separating them. This chain's CDR3 is CASPKLGRPYEQYF. The CDR3 DNA follows: TGTGCCAGCCCCAAATTAGGCCGTCCCTACGAGCAGTACTTC.

This clonotype occurred many times. The chain couples TRBV27 to TRBJ2-6; D is ambiguous. This CDR3 has 14 amino acids. V was pared by 7 bases and J by 4 bases, with 11 bases between. Germline assignment: CDR1 MNHEY and CDR2 SMNVEV (reference sequence). CDR3 coding DNA: TGTGCCAGCAACCTCCAGCTGGGGGCCAACGTCCTGACTTTC. It codes for CASNLQLGANVLTF.

Many counts were recorded for this clonotype. The V call is TRBV7-2, the J call TRBJ1-2, with D hard to call. The ends were cut back, 0 bases at V and 4 bases at J, with 12 bases in the middle. The CDR3 runs to 15 residues. Germline CDR1 SGHTA, CDR2 FQGNSA. The CDR3, as DNA: TGTGCCAGCAGCTTAGCAGCCACTCAGTCCTATGGCTACACCTTC. This codes for CASSLAATQSYGYTF.

This clonotype was found many times. This chain's CDR3 is CASGDPNTGELFF. For the CDR3, the DNA is TGCGCCAGCGGGGACCCTAACACCGGGGAGCTGTTTTTT. The chain has TRBV10-1 and TRBJ2-2, with D perhaps TRBD1 or TRBD2 (5 bases each). Deletions cut 8 bases from V and 2 bases from J, with 9 bases between. CDR3 length: 13 amino acids. Germline-derived CDR1 and CDR2 are WNHNN and SYGVQD (reference sequence).

The rearrangement uses TRBV12-3 or TRBV12-4 and TRBJ2-1; 13 nucleotides agree with TRBD2. The CDR3 has 18 residues. J gave up 4 bases and V 6 bases, and 12 bases lay outside the gene matches. The DNA of the CDR3 is TGTGCCAGCAGCCCATACGGACTAGCGGGAGCTGAATACAATGAGCAGTTCTTC. Translated: CASSPYGLAGAEYNEQFF.

Ten or more counts support this clonotype. The chain carries TRBV7-9 and TRBJ2-7; D not resolved. CDR3 length equals 12 residues. Trimming pared 4 bases from V and 9 bases from J, leaving 13 bases between. CDR1 SEHNR and CDR2 FQNEAQ come from the germline V gene (reference sequence). In nucleotides, the CDR3 is TGTGCCAGCAGCTCCGAGACGGGTGGGCAGTACTTC. Translation gives CASSSETGGQYF. Filled out from reference TRBV7-9 and TRBJ2-7, the complete variable domain reads DTGVSQNPRHKITKRGQNVTFRCDPISEHNRLYWYRQTLGQGPEFLTYFQNEAQLEKSRLLSDRFSAERPKGSFSTLEIQRTEQGDSAMYLCASSSETGGQYFGPGTRLTVT.

This clonotype was recorded many times. The V and J genes are TRBV29-1 and TRBJ1-4; 7 bases match TRBD1. Trimming cost V 5 bases and J 7 bases; bases outside gene matches: 7. The CDR3 has 13 amino acids. Germline V CDR1 and CDR2: SQVTM, ANQGSEA. The CDR3 is CSVLGQRGEKLFF. In DNA, the CDR3 is TGCAGCGTTTTGGGACAGCGGGGTGAAAAACTGTTTTTT. Full variable domain (missing parts from reference TRBV29-1 and TRBJ1-4): SAVISQKPSRDICQRGTSLTIQCQVDSQVTMMFWYRQQPGQSLTLIATANQGSEATYESGFVIDKFPISRPNLTFSTLTVSNMSPEDSSIYLCSVLGQRGEKLFFGSGTQLSVL.

The sample holds many counts of this clonotype. The V call is TRBV13, the J call TRBJ2-3, with 13 bases that match TRBD2. Per germline, CDR1 PRHDT and CDR2 FYEKMQ (reference sequence). CDR3 length: 17 residues. The V gene end was trimmed by 5 bases and the J gene end by 2 bases; junction bases not matched to a gene: 7. In nucleotides, the CDR3 is TGTGCCAGCAGCCCCCAGACTAGCGGGGGGATCACAGATACGCAGTATTTT. It is translated as CASSPQTSGGITDTQYF.

The sample holds many counts of this clonotype. The rearrangement links TRBV7-2 to TRBJ2-5; 9 nucleotides line up with TRBD2. The CDR3 runs to 17 residues. Trimming at V came to 7 bases and at J to 4 bases, leaving 16 bases not matched to a gene. Germline V CDR1 and CDR2: SGHTA, FQGNSA. The chain's CDR3 is CASNLPGLAGEGETQYF. The DNA for the CDR3 is TGTGCCAGCAACCTCCCCGGATTAGCGGGGGAGGGAGAGACCCAGTACTTC.

This clonotype was seen ten or more times. V is TRBV7-9 and J is TRBJ2-7; D is possibly TRBD1 (6 bases). The V gene lost 3 bases and the J gene lost 3 bases, with 9 bases spanning the gap. This CDR3 is built from 13 residues. In germline, CDR1 is SEHNR, CDR2 FQNEAQ (reference sequence). The CDR3, as DNA: TGTGCCAGCAGCTTCAGGGGATACTACGAGCAGTACTTC. Translated: CASSFRGYYEQYF.

The sample holds many counts of this clonotype. The chain joins TRBV5-5 to TRBJ2-7; no clear D. The V gene's germline CDR1 is SGHKS and CDR2 YYEKEE (reference sequence). V shed 3 bases and J shed 4 bases, with 11 bases lying between them. The CDR3 totals 13 residues. For the CDR3, the DNA is TGTGCCAGCAGCTCCACCCCCTTTTACGAGCAGTACTTC. It translates to CASSSTPFYEQYF.

In its sample, this clonotype was seen many times. The V and J genes are TRBV6-5 and TRBJ2-2; D call uncertain. V was cut by 8 bases and J by 4 bases, with 11 bases left in between. The CDR3 covers 13 residues. CDR1 is MNHEY, CDR2 SVGAGI, per germline. The CDR3 sequence: CASLDGRTGELFF. The CDR3 DNA follows: TGTGCCAGCTTGGATGGTCGCACCGGGGAGCTGTTTTTT.

The chain employs TRBV7-2 and TRBJ1-2, with D possibly matching TRBD1 (5 bases). Germline V gives CDR1 SGHTA, CDR2 FQGNSA. Trimming took off 4 bases at V and 4 bases at J, with 19 bases between the two ends. There are 16 residues in the CDR3. The CDR3 region has the DNA TGTGCCAGCAGCTACGTGTGGACAAGGGGCAGCTATGGCTACACCTTC. It translates to CASSYVWTRGSYGYTF.

This clonotype was recorded many times. The chain joins TRBV27 to TRBJ1-2; TRBD1 matches at 7 bases. V lost 6 bases and J lost 8; bases outside the gene matches: 12. This CDR3 is built from 14 residues. CDR1 MNHEY and CDR2 SMNVEV come from the germline V gene (reference sequence). The CDR3 spells CASRAGTAIWGYTF. CDR3 DNA: TGTGCCAGCAGAGCAGGGACAGCGATTTGGGGCTACACCTTC.

Remarks on this clonotype: A read error is likely, as this CDR3 ends without the conserved phenylalanine or tryptophan. This rearrangement joins TRBV6-4 to TRBJ2-3; 9 bases agree with TRBD2. CDR1 is MRHNA and CDR2 is SNTAGT in the germline V gene. The CDR3 totals 14 residues. V dropped 4 bases and J dropped 6; count of bases not matched to a gene: 5. CDR3 in DNA: TGTGCCAGCAGTGCGCGCGGGGGGGGGGATACGCAGTATATT. Protein product: CASSARGGGDTQYI.

This clonotype was picked up many times. The chain employs TRBV9 and TRBJ1-6; 7 bases fit TRBD1. CDR3 length: 16 residues. Germline CDR1 is SGDLS and CDR2 is YYNGEE. V was clipped by 0 bases and J by 3 bases; unmatched bases: 3. CDR3 nucleotide sequence: TGTGCCAGCAGCGTAGGGGCAGGGGGCTATAATTCACCCCTCCACTTT. This translates into CASSVGAGGYNSPLHF.

This clonotype was seen repeatedly, ten times or more. J is TRBJ1-1 and V is TRBV5-1, with D hard to call. The germline V gene has CDR1 SGHRS and CDR2 YFSETQ. V was clipped by 4 bases and J by 4 bases, with 14 bases between them. This CDR3 is built from 14 residues. CDR3 amino acids: CASSDGVEGTEAFF. The CDR3, as DNA: TGCGCCAGCAGCGACGGGGTCGAGGGCACTGAAGCTTTCTTT.

J is TRBJ2-1 and V is TRBV6-1; D perhaps matches TRBD1 (6 bases). Looked up from germline, CDR1 is MNHNS and CDR2 is SASEGT. CDR3 length equals 12 residues. The ends were cut back, 5 bases at V and 9 bases at J, with 11 bases in the middle. The CDR3 here is CASSLQGSEQFF. The CDR3 DNA sequence: TGTGCCAGCAGTTTACAGGGCAGTGAGCAGTTCTTC.

This clonotype has a count of ten or more. The chain carries TRBV28 and TRBJ2-5; D assignment may be TRBD1 or TRBD2 (5 bases each). The CDR3 has 15 amino acids. Germline lookup yields CDR1 MDHEN and CDR2 SYDVKM. The germline V and J ends were trimmed by 4 bases and 2 bases, with 14 bases remaining between them. CDR3 bases: TGTGCCAGCAGTTCGACCCGGGACGGTCAAGAGACCCAGTACTTC. Translation: CASSSTRDGQETQYF.

This clonotype was found many times. The genes are TRBV3-1 and TRBJ2-7, with TRBD1 matching over 7 bases. The CDR3 covers 13 residues. The ends lost 6 bases at V and 2 bases at J; junction bases unmatched: 4. Looked up from germline, CDR1 is LGHDT and CDR2 is YNNKEL (reference sequence). CDR3 amino acids: CASSRQGPYEQYF. The CDR3 DNA follows: TGTGCCAGCAGTCGACAGGGACCCTACGAGCAGTACTTC.

This clonotype appeared many times. The chain couples TRBV18 to TRBJ2-5; maybe TRBD2 (5 bases). Trimming left V 6 bases short and J 1 base short, with 9 bases between. CDR1 is KGHSH, CDR2 LQKENI, per germline. The CDR3 consists of 13 residues. As DNA, the CDR3 is TGTGCCAGCTCCCCGACTATCCAAGAGACCCAGTACTTC. Translation gives CASSPTIQETQYF.

This clonotype showed up many times. The chain has TRBV11-2 and TRBJ2-5; 12 bases map to TRBD2. Trimming took 5 bases from V and 5 from J; bases not matched to a gene: 9. CDR1 is SGHAT and CDR2 is FQNNGV in the germline V gene. The CDR3 has 16 residues. CDR3 region: CASSTRLAGVGETQYF. The CDR3, as DNA: TGTGCCAGCAGCACCCGACTAGCGGGAGTTGGGGAGACCCAGTACTTC.

V gene TRBV6-4 combines with J gene TRBJ2-1; D may correspond to TRBD1 or TRBD2 (5 bases each). Between the trimmed V and J ends, which lost 5 bases and 5 bases, there was a span of 13 bases. CDR3 length equals 14 residues. Germline CDR1 is MRHNA and CDR2 is SNTAGT. Here the CDR3 DNA reads TGTGCCAGCAGTAAGGAGGACAAGGACAATGAGCAGTTCTTC. It is translated as CASSKEDKDNEQFF.